Listed here are 32 T cell receptor beta chains from one sample, sequenced in a study of cytomegalovirus exposure and HLA in healthy donors. Vbeta (60) and Jbeta (13) primers were used in the PCR. Sequenced by immunoSEQ multiplex PCR; TCRdb stores in-frame clones only, minus some. The sample lists approximately 80,000 clones, roughly 72% occurring once. Source material: PBMCs. These receptors were collected from a woman aged 40 to 50 in good health and CMV-seropositive.

V and J are TRBV7-3 and TRBJ2-1; 7 nucleotides align to TRBD2. V trimming: 6 bases; J trimming: 5 bases; junction bases outside the gene matches: 10. CDR1 and CDR2 (germline): SGHTA, FQGTGA. This CDR3 is 15 amino acids long. The CDR3 here is CASRSPGLQDNEQFF. The CDR3 nucleotides are TGTGCCAGCAGGTCACCGGGACTACAGGACAATGAGCAGTTCTTC.

The chain joins TRBV14 to TRBJ1-1; D gene uncertain. Germline values: CDR1 SGHDN, CDR2 FVKESK. The CDR3 has 13 amino acids. V was pared by 4 bases and J by 0 bases, with 6 bases between. CDR3 residues: CASSPQMNTEAFF. In nucleotides, the CDR3 is TGTGCCAGCAGCCCCCAAATGAACACTGAAGCTTTCTTT.

The chain uses TRBV5-1 and TRBJ2-3, with D perhaps TRBD1 (6 bases). This CDR3 is built from 16 residues. Germline V gene data show CDR1 as SGHRS and CDR2 as YFSETQ. V lost 4 bases to trimming and J lost 5 bases, with 20 bases between them. The CDR3 protein is CASSTGTPTVGDTQYF. The DNA of the CDR3 is TGCGCCAGCAGCACCGGGACACCAACTGTGGGAGATACGCAGTATTTT.

The genes are TRBV28 and TRBJ1-2; 9 nucleotides match TRBD1. Germline V gene sequence: CDR1 MDHEN, CDR2 SYDVKM. This CDR3 contains 15 residues. V lost 3 bases and J lost 8; bases outside the gene matches: 10. CDR3 nucleotides: TGTGCCAGCAGTTTCCCCGGGACAGGGAAGGGCGGCTACACCTTC. Translating gives CASSFPGTGKGGYTF.

The chain uses TRBV27 and TRBJ2-7; 8 bases line up with TRBD2. This CDR3 spans 15 amino acids. The V gene end was trimmed by 3 bases and the J gene end by 8 bases; junction bases not matched to a gene: 12. Germline V gives CDR1 MNHEY, CDR2 SMNVEV (reference sequence). DNA for the CDR3: TGTGCCAGCAGTTTGGGGGGACTAGGCAGAGGAAAGCAGTACTTC. Translating gives CASSLGGLGRGKQYF.

This clone was recorded many times. The chain is built from TRBV5-3 and TRBJ1-1; D is perhaps TRBD1 (5 bases). TRBV5-3 is sorted into the ORF group, with uncertain function. The V and J ends lost 2 bases and 1 base respectively, with 15 bases between them. CDR3 length: 16 residues. CDR3 protein: CARSFIGDPPNTEAFF. Here the CDR3 DNA reads TGTGCCAGAAGCTTCATAGGGGATCCGCCGAACACTGAAGCTTTCTTT.

V usage is TRBV30 and J usage is TRBJ1-1; 9 bases fit TRBD1. The CDR3 sequence is 13 residues long. V dropped 4 bases and J dropped 1; count of bases not matched to a gene: 1. Germline V lookup: CDR1 GTSNPN, CDR2 SVGIG (reference sequence). CDR3 nucleotides: TGTGCCTGGACACAGGGGGCGAACACTGAAGCTTTCTTT. It codes for CAWTQGANTEAFF.

V gene TRBV5-1 combines with J gene TRBJ2-5, with 9 bases identical to TRBD1. V dropped 4 bases and J dropped 4; count of bases not matched to a gene: 11. The CDR3 runs 16 residues. The V gene's germline CDR1 is SGHRS and CDR2 YFSETQ. CDR3 sequence: CASSLSGQGMGETQYF. The CDR3 DNA is TGCGCCAGCAGCCTGTCCGGACAGGGGATGGGAGAGACCCAGTACTTC.

V gene TRBV2 combines with J gene TRBJ2-1, with 9 bases matching TRBD1. CDR3 length: 15 amino acids. J was trimmed by 3 bases and V by 5 bases; bases with no gene match: 5. Germline CDR1 reads SNHLY; CDR2 reads FYNNEI. The CDR3 DNA reads as TGTGCCAGCAGTCCCAAGACAGGGGGCTACAATGAGCAGTTCTTC. Translation gives CASSPKTGGYNEQFF.

Only a few counts were recorded for this clone. This chain links TRBV5-6 with TRBJ2-2, with TRBD1 matching over 8 bases. The CDR3 is 16 residues long. Per germline, CDR1 SGHDT and CDR2 YYEEEE. The V gene end was trimmed by 4 bases and the J gene end by 4 bases; junction bases not matched to a gene: 9. In DNA, the CDR3 is TGTGCCAGCAGCCCTGGACAGGGAAGGGGCACCGGGGAGCTGTTTTTT. Its translation: CASSPGQGRGTGELFF.

The CDR3 region has the DNA TGTGCCAGCAGTTTCGGGGGGCGCTACGAGCAGTACTTC. It encodes CASSFGGRYEQYF. This chain uses TRBV28 with TRBJ2-7; D is perhaps TRBD2 (7 bases). The ends were cut back, 3 bases at V and 3 bases at J, with 9 bases in the middle. Germline V gene data show CDR1 as MDHEN and CDR2 as SYDVKM. The CDR3 is made up of 13 amino acids.

This clone turned up a few times. The chain uses TRBV28 and TRBJ1-1; maybe TRBD1 (6 bases). Trimming shortened V by 4 bases and J by 0 bases, and 15 bases separated the two germline ends. Germline-derived CDR1 and CDR2 are MDHEN and SYDVKM. This CDR3 spans 16 amino acids. CDR3 coding DNA: TGTGCCAGCAGTTGGACAGTTCGGTCCATGAACACTGAAGCTTTCTTT. It specifies CASSWTVRSMNTEAFF.

V usage is TRBV6-1 and J usage is TRBJ2-5, with 9 bases that match TRBD1. The assigned J gene may be wrong: the sequence end matches TRBJ2-7 better. Per the germline V gene, CDR1 is MNHNS and CDR2 is SASEGT. This CDR3 is built from 14 residues. For the CDR3, the DNA is TGTGCCAGCAGTCGCCGGGACAGGGTAGACGAGCAGTACTTC. It encodes CASSRRDRVDEQYF.

The genes are TRBV28 and TRBJ2-7; D gene unclear. There are 13 residues in the CDR3. V was pared by 7 bases and J by 3 bases, with 13 bases between. Germline-derived CDR1 and CDR2 are MDHEN and SYDVKM. The chain's CDR3 is CASTSRAGYEQYF. The CDR3, as DNA: TGTGCCAGCACCTCAAGAGCAGGCTACGAGCAGTACTTC.

The chain combines TRBV6-5 with TRBJ1-1, with D maybe TRBD1 (5 bases). The CDR3 has 15 amino acids. V lost 6 bases to trimming and J lost 1 base, with 15 bases between them. Germline V CDR1 and CDR2: MNHEY, SVGAGI. The CDR3 region has the DNA TGTGCCAGCAGGCGTTTAGGGGCACGGAACACTGAAGCTTTCTTT. Protein product: CASRRLGARNTEAFF.

The gene calls are TRBV7-2 and TRBJ2-7; D is perhaps TRBD2 (5 bases). V dropped 3 bases and J dropped 6 bases, with 9 bases sitting between them. CDR3 size: 12 residues. The germline gives CDR1 SGHTA, CDR2 FQGNSA. The CDR3 DNA reads as TGTGCCAGCAGCTTCGGGGTGGGCGAGCAGTACTTC. Its translation: CASSFGVGEQYF.

The chain uses TRBV4-3 and TRBJ1-2; no firm D call. Deletions cut 0 bases from V and 3 bases from J, with 17 bases between. This CDR3 is 17 amino acids long. Germline V gives CDR1 LGHNA, CDR2 YSLEER. This chain's CDR3 is CASSQEDQAPSHYGYTF. DNA for the CDR3: TGCGCCAGCAGCCAAGAGGATCAGGCCCCATCCCACTATGGCTACACCTTC.

This clone was picked up a small number of times. The chain carries TRBV19 and TRBJ1-2; 10 nucleotides match TRBD1. The length of the CDR3 is 14 residues. From germline, CDR1 is LNHDA and CDR2 SQIVND (reference sequence). The V and J ends lost 7 bases and 5 bases, in that order; junction bases with no gene match: 7. The CDR3 region is CASIRLGQGYGYTF. Written as DNA, the CDR3 is TGTGCCAGTATTCGTTTGGGACAGGGGTATGGCTACACCTTC.

J is TRBJ2-3 and V is TRBV12-5, with D maybe TRBD2 (6 bases). V was clipped by 6 bases and J by 3 bases, with 16 bases between them. CDR1 LGHNT and CDR2 FRNRAP come from the germline V gene. The CDR3 sequence is 15 residues long. The DNA for the CDR3 is TGTGCTAGTGGGATCAACGCTCGGGGGACAGATACGCAGTATTTT. It encodes CASGINARGTDTQYF.

The chain combines TRBV6-4 with TRBJ2-3, with 8 bases aligning to TRBD2. CDR1 and CDR2 from the germline V gene are MRHNA and SNTAGT. This CDR3 is 18 amino acids long. V was pared by 7 bases and J by 4 bases, with 19 bases of the junction left unmatched. CDR3 sequence: CASTHMRNRAGAADTQYF. The CDR3, as DNA: TGTGCCAGCACTCACATGAGGAATCGAGCGGGAGCCGCAGATACGCAGTATTTT.

The V and J genes are TRBV5-1 and TRBJ2-2, with 7 bases fitting TRBD2. The germline V gene has CDR1 SGHRS and CDR2 YFSETQ. The CDR3 loop spans 15 amino acids. The V and J ends lost 3 bases and 0 bases, in that order; junction bases with no gene match: 2. The CDR3 nucleotides read TGCGCCAGCAGCTCTAGCGGAACGAACACCGGGGAGCTGTTTTTT. Protein sequence: CASSSSGTNTGELFF.

J is TRBJ1-1 and V is TRBV5-1, with TRBD1 as a possible D gene (5 bases). The germline V gene has CDR1 SGHRS and CDR2 YFSETQ. The CDR3 consists of 14 residues. V was clipped by 5 bases and J by 0 bases, with 11 bases between them. CDR3 DNA: TGCGCCAGCAGTCCGGACAAAATGAACACTGAAGCTTTCTTT. This gives the protein CASSPDKMNTEAFF.

A single count supports this clone. Other DNA sequences in the sample encode the same CDR3. This chain connects TRBV7-2 to TRBJ1-1, with 7 bases fitting TRBD1. Germline assignment: CDR1 SGHTA and CDR2 FQGNSA. This CDR3 is 14 amino acids long. The V and J ends lost 5 bases and 1 base, in that order; junction bases with no gene match: 4. The CDR3 nucleotides are TGTGCCAGCAGCCCCCAGGGGGGGAACACTGAAGCTTTCTTT. This codes for CASSPQGGNTEAFF.

This clone was found once. The genes are TRBV4-2 and TRBJ2-3; 8 bases line up with TRBD2. Trimming cost V 0 bases and J 3 bases; bases outside gene matches: 8. The CDR3 spans 17 residues. Germline V lookup: CDR1 LGHNA, CDR2 YNFKEQ. The CDR3 bases are TGTGCCAGCAGCCAAGATCAAAGCGGGAGAGTGACAGATACGCAGTATTTT. This translates into CASSQDQSGRVTDTQYF.

The J gene is TRBJ1-5, the V gene TRBV2; tentatively, D is TRBD1 (6 bases). The CDR3 spans 16 residues. Trimming cost V 5 bases and J 0 bases, with 14 bases left between them. The V gene's germline CDR1 is SNHLY and CDR2 FYNNEI. The CDR3 nucleotides are TGTGCCAGCAGTAAAGACGGACAGATTAGCAATCAGCCCCAGCATTTT. Its translation is CASSKDGQISNQPQHF.

This clone came up once. V and J are TRBV5-1 and TRBJ2-1; D unresolved. V dropped 2 bases and J dropped 6 bases, with 3 bases sitting between them. Germline CDR1 SGHRS, CDR2 YFSETQ. The CDR3 covers 11 residues. The CDR3 DNA follows: TGCGCCAGCAGCTTTATCAATGAGCAGTTCTTC. As protein: CASSFINEQFF.

This clone occurred a few times. The chain recombines TRBV4-1 with TRBJ2-7, with D possibly being TRBD2 (5 bases). Germline V lookup: CDR1 MGHRA, CDR2 YSYEKL. The V end lost 5 bases, the J end lost 2 bases, and 13 bases lay between the germline ends. The CDR3 totals 14 residues. The CDR3, as DNA: TGCGCCAGCAGCGAATTAGCGCCCGCCTACGAGCAGTACTTC. This translates into CASSELAPAYEQYF.

This chain uses TRBV27 with TRBJ1-4; 8 bases fit TRBD1. CDR3 size: 14 residues. Germline trimming cut 6 bases from V and 7 bases from J; bases unmatched to any gene: 7. Germline V CDR1 and CDR2: MNHEY, SMNVEV (reference sequence). CDR3 nucleotide sequence: TGTGCCAGCAGAACCGGGACAGGTGTTGAAAAACTGTTTTTT. Protein product: CASRTGTGVEKLFF.

V is TRBV9 and J is TRBJ2-7; D is perhaps TRBD1 (7 bases). This CDR3 is 17 amino acids long. Trimming removed 0 bases from V and 0 bases from J, with 16 bases in between. Looked up from germline, CDR1 is SGDLS and CDR2 is YYNGEE. For the CDR3, the DNA is TGTGCCAGCAGCGTAGTCACAGGGGACTTGTTCTCCTACGAGCAGTACTTC. Encoded protein: CASSVVTGDLFSYEQYF.

This rearrangement joins TRBV9 to TRBJ1-1; 10 nucleotides match TRBD1. This CDR3 contains 15 residues. The germline CDR1 and CDR2 sequences are SGDLS and YYNGEE. V lost 2 bases and J lost 11; bases outside the gene matches: 12. Here the CDR3 reads CASSVNLGQGERAFF. The CDR3 bases are TGTGCCAGCAGCGTGAACCTTGGACAGGGGGAACGTGCTTTCTTT. The full variable domain, with the rest looked up from reference TRBV9 and TRBJ1-1, is DSGVTQTPKHLITATGQRVTLRCSPRSGDLSVYWYQQSLDQGLQFLIQYYNGEERAKGNILERFSAQQFPDLHSELNLSSLELGDSALYFCASSVNLGQGERAFFGQGTRLTVV.

This clone was seen more than once but under ten times. The V call is TRBV10-2, the J call TRBJ1-1; TRBD1 matches at 10 bases. Trimming removed 6 bases from V and 3 bases from J; junction bases left unmatched: 1. CDR1 WSHSY and CDR2 SAAADI come from the germline V gene. The CDR3 length is 13 residues. The CDR3 DNA sequence: TGCGCCAGCAGGGACAGGGGGGACACTGAAGCTTTCTTT. Amino acid sequence: CASRDRGDTEAFF.

This chain uses TRBV30 with TRBJ1-6; 8 bases align to TRBD1. V shed 0 bases and J 1 base; nucleotides not matched to a gene: 5. This CDR3 spans 17 amino acids. CDR1 GTSNPN and CDR2 SVGIG come from the germline V gene (reference sequence). The CDR3 sequence is CAWSVRTGLSYNSPLHF. The CDR3 nucleotides read TGTGCCTGGAGTGTACGGACAGGGTTGTCCTATAATTCACCCCTCCACTTT.